Listed below are T cell receptor beta chains from one sample, sequenced in a study of CD4+ T cells in melanoma. Method: immunoSEQ multiplex PCR; TCRdb's copy keeps in-frame clones and lacks some. This sample yields 90,000 to 130,000 clones, of which around 93% are seen a single time; 3% to 4% belongs to the top ten. The sequenced material came from peripheral blood. The receptor source for this set is a human donor with melanoma. CDR3s include the opening cysteine and the closing phenylalanine or tryptophan. D genes are given only for firm matches.

cdr3_aa: CASSQEVGSYNEQFF
cdr3_nt: TGTGCCAGCAGCCAAGAAGTGGGGTCCTACAATGAGCAGTTCTTC
v_call: TRBV4-2
j_call: TRBJ2-1
d_call: .

cdr3_aa: CASTNLKDSGGARQETQYF
cdr3_nt: TGTGCCAGCACCAATCTAAAGGACAGCGGGGGGGCCAGACAAGAGACCCAGTACTTC
v_call: TRBV27
j_call: TRBJ2-5
d_call: TRBD2

cdr3_aa: CSVEDGQGTYEQYF
cdr3_nt: TGCAGCGTTGAAGACGGACAGGGCACCTACGAGCAGTACTTC
v_call: TRBV29-1
j_call: TRBJ2-7
d_call: TRBD1

cdr3_aa: CASSQSRVSNEQYF
cdr3_nt: TGCGCCAGCAGCCAATCCAGGGTTAGCAACGAGCAGTACTTC
v_call: TRBV4-3
j_call: TRBJ2-7
d_call: .

cdr3_aa: CASRPSGVDTQYF
cdr3_nt: TGTGCCAGCAGACCCTCCGGGGTTGATACGCAGTATTTT
v_call: TRBV7-2
j_call: TRBJ2-3
d_call: .

cdr3_aa: CASSKQTWGTQYF
cdr3_nt: TGTGCCAGCAGCAAACAGACTTGGGGGACCCAGTACTTC
v_call: TRBV7-9
j_call: TRBJ2-5
d_call: .

cdr3_aa: CASSLAGATDTQYF
cdr3_nt: TGTGCCAGCAGCTTAGCAGGGGCCACAGATACGCAGTATTTT
v_call: TRBV7-2
j_call: TRBJ2-3
d_call: .

cdr3_aa: CASSLSMGHFYGYTF
cdr3_nt: TGTGCCAGCAGTTTATCGATGGGACACTTCTATGGCTACACCTTC
v_call: TRBV27
j_call: TRBJ1-2
d_call: .

cdr3_aa: CASSQKGTGLSYEQYF
cdr3_nt: TGCGCCAGCAGTCAAAAAGGAACAGGTTTATCCTACGAGCAGTACTTC
v_call: TRBV23-1
j_call: TRBJ2-7
d_call: .

cdr3_aa: CASSFAGGGSTYEQYF
cdr3_nt: TGTGCCAGCAGCTTCGCCGGGGGGGGTTCTACCTACGAGCAGTACTTC
v_call: TRBV5-6
j_call: TRBJ2-7
d_call: TRBD2

cdr3_aa: CASSWRDYLSGANVLTF
cdr3_nt: TGTGCCAGCAGCTGGCGGGACTACCTCTCTGGGGCCAACGTCCTGACTTTC
v_call: TRBV5-5
j_call: TRBJ2-6
d_call: TRBD2

cdr3_aa: CASGDRGASTEAFF
cdr3_nt: TGCGCCAGCGGGGACAGGGGGGCGAGTACTGAAGCTTTCTTT
v_call: TRBV5-1
j_call: TRBJ1-1
d_call: TRBD1

cdr3_aa: CASSLAGNTGELFF
cdr3_nt: TGTGCCAGCTCACTAGCGGGAAACACCGGGGAGCTGTTTTTT
v_call: TRBV18
j_call: TRBJ2-2
d_call: TRBD2

cdr3_aa: CASSLDPNTEAFF
cdr3_nt: TGTGCCAGCAGCTTAGACCCGAACACTGAAGCTTTCTTT
v_call: TRBV7-9
j_call: TRBJ1-1
d_call: .

cdr3_aa: CASSQVVGSTEAFF
cdr3_nt: TGCGCCAGCAGCCAAGTAGTGGGATCTACTGAAGCTTTCTTT
v_call: TRBV4-3
j_call: TRBJ1-1
d_call: .

cdr3_aa: CSAYFYEQYF
cdr3_nt: TGCAGTGCTTACTTCTACGAGCAGTACTTC
v_call: TRBV20-1
j_call: TRBJ2-7
d_call: .

cdr3_aa: CASSLQGDYGYTF
cdr3_nt: TGTGCCAGCAGCTTACAAGGGGACTATGGCTACACCTTC
v_call: TRBV7-9
j_call: TRBJ1-2
d_call: .

cdr3_aa: CASSFNPTGGNTIYF
cdr3_nt: TGTGCCAGCAGCTTTAATCCGACGGGTGGAAACACCATATATTTT
v_call: TRBV5-6
j_call: TRBJ1-3
d_call: .

cdr3_aa: CASSEGTTPDRGEQYF
cdr3_nt: TGTGCCAGCAGTGAAGGGACAACTCCTGATCGGGGCGAGCAGTACTTC
v_call: TRBV6-1
j_call: TRBJ2-7
d_call: .

cdr3_aa: CASSPGYGTDTQYF
cdr3_nt: TGTGCCAGCAGCCCGGGATATGGCACAGATACGCAGTATTTT
v_call: TRBV5-4
j_call: TRBJ2-3
d_call: .

cdr3_aa: CASSGIFQETQYF
cdr3_nt: TGTGCCAGCTCAGGGATATTCCAAGAGACCCAGTACTTC
v_call: TRBV18
j_call: TRBJ2-5
d_call: .

cdr3_aa: CASSFLLEGYTF
cdr3_nt: TGCGCCAGCAGCTTTCTGTTGGAAGGCTACACCTTC
v_call: TRBV5-1
j_call: TRBJ1-2
d_call: .

cdr3_aa: CASSPQMRTGDTGELFF
cdr3_nt: TGTGCCAGCAGCCCCCAGATGAGGACAGGGGACACCGGGGAGCTGTTTTTT
v_call: TRBV9
j_call: TRBJ2-2
d_call: TRBD1

cdr3_aa: CASSLFMDWKGGITGELFF
cdr3_nt: TGTGCCAGCAGTTTATTCATGGACTGGAAGGGGGGCATCACCGGGGAGCTGTTTTTT
v_call: TRBV27
j_call: TRBJ2-2
d_call: .

cdr3_aa: CASSLGGQHYNEQFF
cdr3_nt: TGTGCCAGCAGTCTCGGGGGACAGCACTACAATGAGCAGTTCTTC
v_call: TRBV6-1
j_call: TRBJ2-1
d_call: .

cdr3_aa: CASSQGRGGQGNEQYF
cdr3_nt: TGTGCCAGCAGCCAAGGTCGGGGCGGACAGGGGAACGAGCAGTACTTC
v_call: TRBV4-2
j_call: TRBJ2-7
d_call: TRBD1

cdr3_aa: CASSRTSSYEQYF
cdr3_nt: TGTGCCAGCAGTCGGACTAGCTCCTACGAGCAGTACTTC
v_call: TRBV9
j_call: TRBJ2-7
d_call: TRBD2

cdr3_aa: CASSKVGAGDQETQYF
cdr3_nt: TGTGCCAGCAGCAAAGTGGGCGCGGGGGACCAAGAGACCCAGTACTTC
v_call: TRBV21-1
j_call: TRBJ2-5
d_call: .

cdr3_aa: CASSKGAIWGANVLTF
cdr3_nt: TGTGCCAGCAGCAAGGGGGCTATATGGGGGGCCAACGTCCTGACTTTC
v_call: TRBV28
j_call: TRBJ2-6
d_call: TRBD1

cdr3_aa: CASSQDLRFSYEQYF
cdr3_nt: TGTGCCAGCAGCCAAGATCTCAGGTTTTCCTACGAGCAGTACTTC
v_call: TRBV4-2
j_call: TRBJ2-7
d_call: .

cdr3_aa: CASSRQNNQPQHF
cdr3_nt: TGTGCCAGCTCACGACAGAACAATCAGCCCCAGCATTTT
v_call: TRBV6-1
j_call: TRBJ1-5
d_call: .

cdr3_aa: CASSSNVGSYEQYF
cdr3_nt: TGTGCCAGCAGCTCTAATGTGGGGAGCTACGAGCAGTACTTC
v_call: TRBV9
j_call: TRBJ2-7
d_call: .

cdr3_aa: CASSPPSPVTEAFF
cdr3_nt: TGTGCCAGCTCACCACCGTCGCCGGTCACTGAAGCTTTCTTT
v_call: TRBV18
j_call: TRBJ1-1
d_call: .

cdr3_aa: CASRQGDTGELFF
cdr3_nt: TGTGCCAGCAGACAGGGGGACACCGGGGAGCTGTTTTTT
v_call: TRBV6-1
j_call: TRBJ2-2
d_call: TRBD1

cdr3_aa: CASSVGNHNYGYTF
cdr3_nt: TGTGCCAGCAGCGTAGGGAACCATAACTATGGCTACACCTTC
v_call: TRBV9
j_call: TRBJ1-2
d_call: .

cdr3_aa: CACAEAANYGYTF
cdr3_nt: TGTGCCTGCGCAGAGGCGGCAAACTATGGCTACACCTTC
v_call: TRBV30
j_call: TRBJ1-2
d_call: .

cdr3_aa: CATSRDLPGSSYNEQFF
cdr3_nt: TGTGCCACCAGCAGAGATCTTCCAGGGAGCTCCTACAATGAGCAGTTCTTC
v_call: TRBV15
j_call: TRBJ2-1
d_call: .

cdr3_aa: CASSLRVPLNTIYF
cdr3_nt: TGTGCCAGCAGCTTGAGGGTTCCTTTAAACACCATATATTTT
v_call: TRBV7-8
j_call: TRBJ1-3
d_call: .

cdr3_aa: CSVNRQGSGQDHEQYF
cdr3_nt: TGCAGCGTTAATCGGCAGGGTAGCGGGCAGGACCACGAGCAGTACTTC
v_call: TRBV29-1
j_call: TRBJ2-7
d_call: TRBD2

cdr3_aa: CASSRFGSGSRNEKLFF
cdr3_nt: TGCGCCAGCAGCCGTTTTGGCTCCGGATCGCGGAATGAAAAACTGTTTTTT
v_call: TRBV4-1
j_call: TRBJ1-4
d_call: .

cdr3_aa: CASSSGVTEAFF
cdr3_nt: TGCGCCAGCAGCTCTGGGGTCACTGAAGCTTTCTTT
v_call: TRBV5-1
j_call: TRBJ1-1
d_call: .

cdr3_aa: CASSQDPLLNTEAFF
cdr3_nt: TGCGCCAGCAGCCAAGATCCCCTCCTGAACACTGAAGCTTTCTTT
v_call: TRBV4-1
j_call: TRBJ1-1
d_call: .

cdr3_aa: CASSLGGGNQPQHF
cdr3_nt: TGTGCCAGCAGCTTAGGTGGTGGCAATCAGCCCCAGCATTTT
v_call: TRBV7-6
j_call: TRBJ1-5
d_call: .

cdr3_aa: CASSEGPYNEQYF
cdr3_nt: TGTGCCAGCAGTGAAGGCCCCTACAACGAGCAGTACTTC
v_call: TRBV2
j_call: TRBJ2-7
d_call: .

cdr3_aa: CASILGIQETQYF
cdr3_nt: TGTGCCAGCATATTGGGGATCCAAGAGACCCAGTACTTC
v_call: TRBV6-4
j_call: TRBJ2-5
d_call: .